This T cell receptor beta chain is from a study of blood T cell repertoires in COVID-19. This clone was counted only a few times. Assay used: immunoSEQ multiplex PCR; TCRdb lists only in-frame clones, some missing. The sample lists about 62,000 clones; 80% to 90% were seen once. Germline CDR1 and CDR2: SGHAT and FQDESV (reference sequence). This CDR3 comprises 14 residues. V lost 5 bases and J lost 4, with 12 bases in between. This TCR came from a woman older than 75 with acute or convalescent COVID-19. Sequenced: peripheral blood. The chain links TRBV11-1 to TRBJ1-3; D possibly corresponds to TRBD1 (6 bases). CDR3 sequence (DNA): TGTGCCAGCAGCCTCACAGGGACGGGAAACACCATATATTTT. As protein: CASSLTGTGNTIYF.